The 24 T cell receptor beta chains reported below all come from one sample, sequenced in a study of CD8+ T cells in alopecia areata. Sample treatment: oral pan-JAK inhibitor, 5-10 mg twice daily. Following extraction, RNA underwent reverse transcription to cDNA, which served as the sequencing template. Measured with immunoSEQ multiplex PCR; TCRdb has only the in-frame clones, and not every one. Here the sample spans 200,000 to 250,000 clones, over 60% being singletons. The sample in question was CD4+ T cells sorted from blood, obtained at week 4, from a patient treated with tofacitinib. These receptor sequences come from a human donor with alopecia areata.

The chain uses TRBV30 and TRBJ2-1, with 13 bases identical to TRBD2. Trimming at V came to 1 base and at J to 10 bases, leaving 16 bases not matched to a gene. The CDR3 loop spans 18 amino acids. CDR1 is GTSNPN and CDR2 is SVGIG in the germline V gene (reference sequence). DNA for the CDR3: TGTGCCTGGAGTGCGAACCCCTTCACTAGCGGGGGGGCCGAAGAGCAGTTCTTC. This sequence encodes CAWSANPFTSGGAEEQFF.

This clone showed up just once. V gene TRBV5-1 combines with J gene TRBJ2-2; D is ambiguous. Trimming pared 4 bases from V and 2 bases from J, leaving 6 bases between. The germline V gene has CDR1 SGHRS and CDR2 YFSETQ. This CDR3 contains 13 residues. The CDR3 DNA reads TGCGCCAGCAGCACCGAAAACACCGGGGAGCTGTTTTTT. This encodes CASSTENTGELFF.

The chain is built from TRBV27 and TRBJ2-7; 12 bases align to TRBD1. The V gene's germline CDR1 is MNHEY and CDR2 SMNVEV (reference sequence). After removal of 6 bases from V and 9 bases from J, the junction contained 6 bases not matched to a gene. The CDR3 is made up of 13 amino acids. The CDR3 here is CASRRGQGAPQYF. In DNA form, the CDR3 reads TGTGCCAGCAGGAGGGGACAGGGGGCCCCGCAGTACTTC.

This clone was recorded a few times. The chain recombines TRBV5-1 with TRBJ2-7; D not resolved. CDR3 length equals 15 residues. CDR1 SGHRS and CDR2 YFSETQ come from the germline V gene. The V and J ends lost 4 bases and 2 bases respectively, with 16 bases between them. CDR3 sequence (DNA): TGCGCCAGCAGCACCTCGTCAGCAGGCCCCTACGAGCAGTACTTC. It is translated as CASSTSSAGPYEQYF.

This chain connects TRBV11-2 to TRBJ1-2; D may be TRBD1 (6 bases). The V end lost 3 bases, the J end lost 8 bases, and 16 bases lay between the germline ends. Germline CDR1 is SGHAT and CDR2 is FQNNGV. The CDR3 is 14 residues long. Here the CDR3 DNA reads TGTGCCAGCAGCTTCGGACAGAGGGCGGGAGGCTACACCTTC. This gives the protein CASSFGQRAGGYTF.

The gene calls are TRBV14 and TRBJ2-3; the match to TRBD2 covers 9 bases. Germline CDR1 is SGHDN and CDR2 is FVKESK. The CDR3 runs to 18 residues. The junction had 9 bases not matched to a gene; V was cut back by 1 base and J by 1 base. The CDR3, as DNA: TGTGCCAGCAGCCAAGCTTATACGACTAGCGGACGCACAGATACGCAGTATTTT. It is translated as CASSQAYTTSGRTDTQYF.

The chain links TRBV4-3 to TRBJ1-1; D is uncertain. Between the trimmed V and J ends, which lost 0 bases and 0 bases, there was a span of 8 bases. The CDR3 contains 15 residues. In germline, CDR1 is LGHNA, CDR2 YSLEER. The CDR3 DNA follows: TGCGCCAGCAGCCAAGAAGCGGCGTTGAACACTGAAGCTTTCTTT. Amino acids: CASSQEAALNTEAFF.

This clone has just a few counts. The chain is built from TRBV25-1 and TRBJ1-5, with D possibly matching TRBD1 (6 bases). There are 13 residues in the CDR3. Germline assignment: CDR1 MGHDK and CDR2 SYGVNS. Trimming removed 9 bases at V and 5 bases at J, with 14 bases between. The chain's CDR3 is CARGGGADQPQHF. The CDR3 DNA reads TGTGCCAGGGGTGGGGGGGCGGATCAGCCCCAGCATTTT.

Details on this clone: Other nucleotide sequences in the sample specify the same CDR3. This sequence joins TRBV29-1 and TRBJ1-2; a weak D match, TRBD1 (6 bases). This CDR3 has 12 amino acids. Trimming cost V 4 bases and J 4 bases, with 10 bases left between them. Per the germline V gene, CDR1 is SQVTM and CDR2 is ANQGSEA. The CDR3 region is CSVVSDSYGYTF. The CDR3 nucleotides read TGCAGCGTTGTTTCGGACAGCTATGGCTACACCTTC. Filled out from reference TRBV29-1 and TRBJ1-2, the complete variable domain reads SAVISQKPSRDICQRGTSLTIQCQVDSQVTMMFWYRQQPGQSLTLIATANQGSEATYESGFVIDKFPISRPNLTFSTLTVSNMSPEDSSIYLCSVVSDSYGYTFGSGTRLTVV.

This clone was counted a single time. The chain links TRBV4-3 to TRBJ1-2, with D possibly matching TRBD1 (6 bases). In germline, CDR1 is LGHNA, CDR2 YSLEER. Deletions cut 3 bases from V and 4 bases from J, with 12 bases between. The CDR3 length is 14 residues. DNA for the CDR3: TGCGCCAGCAGCCAGCCCGGGACACGCTATGGCTACACCTTC. This codes for CASSQPGTRYGYTF.

A single count supports this clone. For the CDR3, the DNA is TGTGCCACCGGGGGAGGGACCTACGAGCAGTACTTC. Translated, it gives CATGGGTYEQYF. The chain is built from TRBV6-6 and TRBJ2-7; 7 nucleotides align to TRBD2. The CDR3 covers 12 residues. Trimming at V came to 10 bases and at J to 2 bases, leaving 5 bases not matched to a gene. Per the germline V gene, CDR1 is MNHNY and CDR2 is SVGAGI (reference sequence).

This clone came up a few times. The chain is built from TRBV29-1 and TRBJ1-1, with TRBD1 as a possible D gene (6 bases). The CDR3 contains 11 residues. The V gene lost 5 bases and the J gene lost 5 bases, with 9 bases spanning the gap. From germline, CDR1 is SQVTM and CDR2 ANQGSEA. The CDR3 loop reads CSVSGDTEAFF. The CDR3 DNA follows: TGCAGCGTTTCAGGGGATACTGAAGCTTTCTTT. The full variable domain, in which reference TRBV29-1 and TRBJ1-1 provide the parts outside the CDR3, is SAVISQKPSRDICQRGTSLTIQCQVDSQVTMMFWYRQQPGQSLTLIATANQGSEATYESGFVIDKFPISRPNLTFSTLTVSNMSPEDSSIYLCSVSGDTEAFFGQGTRLTVV.

This chain joins TRBV29-1 and TRBJ2-7; D is unclear. Germline assignment: CDR1 SQVTM and CDR2 ANQGSEA. V was shortened by 0 bases and J by 6 bases, with 12 bases between the two germline ends. This CDR3 comprises 13 residues. CDR3: CSVEDHVTREQYF. Here the CDR3 DNA reads TGCAGCGTTGAAGATCATGTGACACGCGAGCAGTACTTC.

The table lists this clone with a few counts. V usage is TRBV6-5 and J usage is TRBJ2-7; 11 nucleotides match TRBD2. The length of the CDR3 is 14 residues. Germline V CDR1 and CDR2: MNHEY, SVGAGI. Trimming at V came to 8 bases and at J to 6 bases, leaving 9 bases not matched to a gene. CDR3 protein: CASANLLAGGEQYF. As DNA, the CDR3 is TGTGCCAGCGCTAACCTGCTAGCGGGGGGCGAGCAGTACTTC.

Note on this clone: The same CDR3 arises from other DNA sequences in this sample as well. V usage is TRBV5-1 and J usage is TRBJ2-3; 13 bases agree with TRBD2. The J segment lost 0 bases and the V segment lost 4 bases, leaving 2 bases of the junction unmatched. The CDR3 has 16 amino acids. Germline assignment: CDR1 SGHRS and CDR2 YFSETQ. CDR3 region: CASSPGLAGSTDTQYF. The CDR3 nucleotides read TGCGCCAGCAGCCCGGGACTAGCGGGGAGCACAGATACGCAGTATTTT.

This chain uses TRBV12-2 with TRBJ1-1. TRBV12-2 is assigned pseudogene status. The CDR3 covers 18 residues. The chain's CDR3 is CASRLAGWPFTTNTEAFF. Written as DNA, the CDR3 is TGTGCAAGTCGCTTAGCGGGGTGGCCATTTACCACGAACACTGAAGCTTTCTTT.

The chain combines TRBV5-4 with TRBJ1-1; D is possibly TRBD1 (5 bases). The germline V and J ends were trimmed by 4 bases and 1 base, with 23 bases remaining between them. The CDR3 totals 18 residues. CDR1 SGHNT and CDR2 YYREEE come from the germline V gene (reference sequence). Here the CDR3 reads CASSQRVTGTSWNTEAFF. DNA of the CDR3: TGTGCCAGCAGCCAGAGGGTCACGGGGACTAGTTGGAACACTGAAGCTTTCTTT.

The V call is TRBV11-2, the J call TRBJ1-2, with a tentative D call TRBD1 (5 bases). The CDR3 loop spans 13 amino acids. V shed 0 bases and J shed 7 bases, with 9 bases lying between them. Germline-derived CDR1 and CDR2 are SGHAT and FQNNGV. In nucleotides, the CDR3 is TGTGCCAGCAGCTTAGATTCGGGACTTGGCTACACCTTC. It yields the protein CASSLDSGLGYTF.

This chain links TRBV7-8 with TRBJ1-5; D might be TRBD1 (6 bases). Germline values: CDR1 SGHVS, CDR2 FQNEAQ. Trimming took off 1 base at V and 6 bases at J, with 16 bases between the two ends. This CDR3 comprises 16 residues. CDR3: CASSLDAVLTGQPQHF. Written as DNA, the CDR3 is TGTGCCAGCAGCTTAGACGCCGTGTTGACAGGTCAGCCCCAGCATTTT.

The genes are TRBV27 and TRBJ1-3; the D is unclear. The CDR3 runs to 13 residues. Germline CDR1 MNHEY, CDR2 SMNVEV (reference sequence). V was trimmed by 3 bases and J by 3 bases, leaving 6 bases between them. CDR3 DNA: TGTGCCAGCAGTTTCATCGGTGGAAACACCATATATTTT. It translates to CASSFIGGNTIYF.

The chain recombines TRBV2 with TRBJ2-3; D perhaps matches TRBD2 (7 bases). V lost 7 bases, J lost 1 base, and 21 bases lay in between. Germline CDR1 and CDR2: SNHLY and FYNNEI. The CDR3 is 17 amino acids. The DNA for the CDR3 is TGTGCCAGCACTCGGAACAGCCCGGGGGGCCGCACAGATACGCAGTATTTT. Its translation: CASTRNSPGGRTDTQYF.

V and J are TRBV5-1 and TRBJ2-5; TRBD2 agrees at 9 bases. This CDR3 region has 15 residues. CDR1 and CDR2 from the germline V gene are SGHRS and YFSETQ. V lost 0 bases and J lost 5; bases outside the gene matches: 5. This CDR3 reads CASSLVVAGVETQYF. Here the CDR3 DNA reads TGCGCCAGCAGCTTGGTAGTAGCGGGGGTGGAGACCCAGTACTTC.

The chain recombines TRBV19 with TRBJ2-5; D not certain. The CDR3 extends over 13 amino acids. The V gene's germline CDR1 is LNHDA and CDR2 SQIVND (reference sequence). Trimming stripped 3 bases from V and 5 bases from J, with 10 bases between. In nucleotides, the CDR3 is TGTGCCAGTAGTATCTTCCCTATGGAGACCCAGTACTTC. Translated: CASSIFPMETQYF.

J is TRBJ2-5 and V is TRBV29-1; D not certain. The end of the DNA fits TRBJ2-7 better, so the J call may be wrong. The CDR3 contains 12 residues. The germline gives CDR1 SQVTM, CDR2 ANQGSEA. The CDR3 DNA follows: TGCAGCGTTGGAGGAAGTTCGGGCGAGCAGTACTTC. It yields the protein CSVGGSSGEQYF.